The 30 T cell receptor beta chains reported below all come from one sample, sequenced in a study of molecular identifiers for immune sequencing clone quantification. In TCRdb, the PCR reads were re-called with MiXCR into one record per CDR3 protein. The sample includes around 470,000 distinct CDR3 sequences, about a fifth seen only once; the top ten take 0.84%. Sequenced: naive CD8+ T cells from blood, with Jurkat cell RNA spiked in. Specified subset: FACS-sorted CD8+CD4-CCR7+CD45RA+ naive T cells. Source of these receptors: a human donor in good health. Some libraries in this study had Jurkat cell RNA spiked in.

The sample holds many counts of this clonotype. The rearrangement links TRBV12-3 or TRBV12-4 to TRBJ1-1; D is uncertain. V shed 6 bases and J shed 11 bases, with 19 bases lying between them. CDR3 size: 13 residues. The CDR3 here is CASSPAPSGVAFF. The CDR3 DNA follows: TGTGCCAGCAGCCCGGCCCCATCTGGAGTGGCTTTCTTT.

The genes are TRBV19 and TRBJ2-3; D unclear. Germline loops: CDR1 LNHDA, CDR2 SQIVND (reference sequence). The V end lost 4 bases, the J end lost 0 bases, and 11 bases lay between the germline ends. CDR3 length equals 15 residues. DNA of the CDR3: TGTGCCAGTAGTAAAGTCGTTACTAGCACAGATACGCAGTATTTT. Protein product: CASSKVVTSTDTQYF.

The chain uses TRBV27 and TRBJ2-3; weak D call: TRBD1 (5 bases). The V and J ends lost 5 bases and 4 bases respectively, with 16 bases between them. The CDR3 extends over 15 amino acids. Germline V gene lookup returns CDR1 MNHEY and CDR2 SMNVEV (reference sequence). The CDR3, as DNA: TGTGCCAGCAGTGTTACAGGACCCCTTGCAGATACGCAGTATTTT. Amino acid sequence: CASSVTGPLADTQYF.

This chain joins TRBV6-5 and TRBJ2-5; 13 bases are a match to TRBD2. The germline V gene encodes CDR1 MNHEY and CDR2 SVGAGI. The CDR3 length is 17 residues. V was clipped by 2 bases and J by 9 bases; unmatched bases: 12. CDR3 amino acids: CASSYGTSGAMKEAQYF. CDR3 sequence (DNA): TGTGCCAGCAGTTACGGGACTAGCGGGGCCATGAAGGAGGCCCAGTACTTC.

This rearrangement joins TRBV5-1 to TRBJ2-3; tentative D call: TRBD2 (7 bases). The V gene's germline CDR1 is SGHRS and CDR2 YFSETQ. Trimming shortened V by 3 bases and J by 1 base, and 18 bases separated the two germline ends. CDR3 length: 17 amino acids. CDR3 residues: CASSSGGNRAGTDTQYF. The CDR3 coding sequence is TGCGCCAGCAGCTCGGGGGGAAACAGGGCGGGCACAGATACGCAGTATTTT.

The chain is built from TRBV7-9 and TRBJ2-1; D is unresolved. Germline V lookup: CDR1 SEHNR, CDR2 FQNEAQ (reference sequence). V was shortened by 7 bases and J by 4 bases, with 20 bases between the two germline ends. This CDR3 contains 16 residues. The CDR3 protein is CASTGPSWRNYNEQFF. CDR3 sequence (DNA): TGTGCCAGCACCGGCCCCTCCTGGAGAAATTACAATGAGCAGTTCTTC.

The rearrangement links TRBV11-2 to TRBJ2-2; 8 bases match TRBD2. Germline values: CDR1 SGHAT, CDR2 FQNNGV. The CDR3 extends over 17 amino acids. Germline trimming cut 0 bases from V and 7 bases from J; bases unmatched to any gene: 10. CDR3: CASSLDQAGVLIGELFF. The CDR3 bases are TGTGCCAGCAGCTTAGATCAAGCGGGAGTTCTTATCGGGGAGCTGTTTTTT.

This clonotype was observed many times. V and J are TRBV6-1 and TRBJ2-3, with D possibly matching TRBD2 (7 bases). Trimming removed 0 bases from V and 4 bases from J, with 11 bases in between. This CDR3 comprises 15 residues. Germline V CDR1 and CDR2: MNHNS, SASEGT. This chain's CDR3 is CASSEAGGHADTQYF. The CDR3 DNA sequence: TGTGCCAGCAGTGAAGCGGGGGGGCACGCAGATACGCAGTATTTT.

The rearrangement links TRBV19 to TRBJ1-1, with D maybe TRBD1 (6 bases). The V gene lost 7 bases and the J gene lost 0 bases, with 15 bases spanning the gap. CDR3 length: 15 residues. The germline gives CDR1 LNHDA, CDR2 SQIVND (reference sequence). This chain's CDR3 is CASILERDMNTEAFF. The CDR3 DNA follows: TGTGCCAGTATCTTGGAAAGGGACATGAACACTGAAGCTTTCTTT.

The chain employs TRBV25-1 and TRBJ2-3; a weak D match, TRBD1 (6 bases). V lost 5 bases and J 6 bases, leaving 18 bases between the germline ends. This CDR3 has 15 residues. CDR1 and CDR2 from the germline V gene are MGHDK and SYGVNS. The chain's CDR3 is CASSYRDTQLDTQYF. The DNA of the CDR3 is TGTGCCAGCAGTTACCGGGACACCCAACTTGATACGCAGTATTTT.

This clonotype was detected a few times. The J gene is TRBJ2-7, the V gene TRBV19, with 9 bases identical to TRBD1. This CDR3 region has 14 residues. Per the germline V gene, CDR1 is LNHDA and CDR2 is SQIVND (reference sequence). Trimming took 11 bases from V and 0 from J; bases not matched to a gene: 8. The CDR3 nucleotides are TGTGCCGCCTCGGACAGGGGTCACTCCTACGAGCAGTACTTC. This encodes CAASDRGHSYEQYF.

The genes are TRBV7-9 and TRBJ2-5; 8 bases fit TRBD1. The CDR3 consists of 15 residues. V shed 3 bases, J shed 5 bases, and the junction held 8 bases outside the gene matches. The germline gives CDR1 SEHNR, CDR2 FQNEAQ (reference sequence). This CDR3 is CASSFLSGGDETQYF. The CDR3 coding sequence is TGTGCCAGCAGCTTTCTATCAGGGGGCGACGAGACCCAGTACTTC.

About this clonotype: As the CDR3 is not closed by the conserved phenylalanine or tryptophan, this likely results from a read error. The chain combines TRBV27 with TRBJ1-5; 9 positions match TRBD1. The trim removed 8 bases at V and 0 bases at J, leaving 8 bases unmatched. Germline-derived CDR1 and CDR2 are MNHEY and SMNVEV (reference sequence). The CDR3 consists of 16 residues. This CDR3 reads CASRSTGGISNQPQHS. CDR3 nucleotides: TGTGCCAGCCGGTCGACAGGGGGGATTAGCAATCAGCCCCAGCATTCT.

On this clonotype: Given a much more abundant clone one base away, this may be a read error. The V and J genes are TRBV20-1 and TRBJ2-7, with 7 positions matching TRBD2. Germline values: CDR1 DFQATT, CDR2 SNEGSKA (reference sequence). The CDR3 runs 15 residues. CDR3: CSAGRDGGSSHEQYF. DNA for the CDR3: TGCAGTGCTGGACGTGATGGCGGGAGCTCCCACGAGCAGTACTTC.

The CDR3 spells CASSFLGRGPEAQYF. For the CDR3, the DNA is TGTGCCAGCAGTTTTCTGGGAAGGGGGCCGGAGGCCCAGTACTTC. This rearrangement joins TRBV12-3 or TRBV12-4 to TRBJ2-5; 7 bases line up with TRBD1. V trimming: 3 bases; J trimming: 9 bases; junction bases outside the gene matches: 13. The CDR3 spans 15 residues.

This clonotype has just a few counts. The chain joins TRBV6-2 or TRBV6-3 to TRBJ2-2, with 9 bases that match TRBD2. Looked up from germline, CDR1 is MNHEY and CDR2 is SVGEGT. The CDR3 has 18 amino acids. V shed 5 bases and J 2 bases; nucleotides not matched to a gene: 12. CDR3 loop: CASSPVTSGPVNTGELFF. CDR3 sequence (DNA): TGTGCCAGCAGTCCCGTGACTAGCGGTCCCGTTAACACCGGGGAGCTGTTTTTT.

The chain recombines TRBV27 with TRBJ2-7; no clear D. The length of the CDR3 is 15 residues. V lost 3 bases and J lost 2, with 14 bases in between. The germline gives CDR1 MNHEY, CDR2 SMNVEV (reference sequence). CDR3 region: CASSFEGQFAYEQYF. CDR3 sequence (DNA): TGTGCCAGCAGTTTCGAAGGGCAGTTTGCCTACGAGCAGTACTTC.

Ten or more counts support this clonotype. V gene TRBV4-2 combines with J gene TRBJ2-7, with TRBD2 matching over 12 bases. There are 15 residues in the CDR3. Germline V CDR1 and CDR2: LGHNA, YNFKEQ. V lost 2 bases, J lost 4 bases, and 3 bases stayed unmatched. CDR3 in amino acids: CASSQRLAGEYEQYF. In DNA form, the CDR3 reads TGTGCCAGCAGCCAACGACTAGCGGGAGAGTACGAGCAGTACTTC.

The rearrangement joins TRBV13 to TRBJ2-7; D is possibly TRBD2 (6 bases). The CDR3 has 17 residues. Germline CDR1 PRHDT, CDR2 FYEKMQ (reference sequence). Trimming cost V 0 bases and J 1 base, with 16 bases left between them. CDR3 sequence reads: CASSLGGEVLGSYEQYF. DNA of the CDR3: TGTGCCAGCAGCTTAGGCGGGGAGGTCCTGGGGTCCTACGAGCAGTACTTC.

In its sample, this clonotype was seen a few times. The V and J genes are TRBV16 and TRBJ2-3; 10 bases map to TRBD2. The CDR3 covers 16 residues. CDR1 is KGHSY, CDR2 FQNENV, per germline. The J segment lost 2 bases and the V segment lost 2 bases, leaving 4 bases of the junction unmatched. This CDR3 is CASSQEAGGFTDTQYF. CDR3 sequence (DNA): TGTGCCAGCAGCCAAGAAGCGGGGGGGTTCACAGATACGCAGTATTTT.

This clonotype was seen a few times. This CDR3 is CASSRLAGRTYEQYF. The CDR3 DNA sequence: TGTGCCAGCAGTCGACTAGCGGGACGTACCTACGAGCAGTACTTC. This sequence joins TRBV6-2 or TRBV6-3 and TRBJ2-7; 11 bases line up with TRBD2. V trimming: 5 bases; J trimming: 2 bases; junction bases outside the gene matches: 5. The length of the CDR3 is 15 residues. CDR1 and CDR2 from the germline V gene are MNHEY and SVGEGT.

This clonotype was recorded at least ten times. The CDR3 nucleotides read TGTGCCAGCAGCCCAGGACAGAAACTTGAAGCTTTCTTT. It specifies CASSPGQKLEAFF. The rearrangement uses TRBV12-3 or TRBV12-4 and TRBJ1-1; perhaps TRBD1 as D (6 bases). The germline V and J ends were trimmed by 6 bases and 7 bases, with 15 bases remaining between them. The CDR3 has 13 residues.

Many counts were recorded for this clonotype. The DNA of the CDR3 is TGCAGCGTTGAAGGGCTGGAGTCTGGGGCCAACGTCCTGACTTTC. The encoded protein is CSVEGLESGANVLTF. The V and J genes are TRBV29-1 and TRBJ2-6; D is uncertain. Germline CDR1 and CDR2: SQVTM and ANQGSEA. The length of the CDR3 is 15 residues. Trimming took 1 base from V and 1 from J, leaving 8 bases between them.

This clonotype was recorded at least ten times. V usage is TRBV11-2 and J usage is TRBJ2-3; TRBD2 agrees at 10 bases. J lost 3 bases, V lost 3 bases, and 6 bases had no gene match. This CDR3 is 16 amino acids long. The germline V gene has CDR1 SGHAT and CDR2 FQNNGV. In DNA form, the CDR3 reads TGTGCCAGCAGCTTTGTCGGGACTAGCGCAACAGATACGCAGTATTTT. Encoded protein: CASSFVGTSATDTQYF.

This clonotype was counted ten times or more. The genes are TRBV4-1 and TRBJ2-2; D is uncertain. Germline lookup yields CDR1 MGHRA and CDR2 YSYEKL. Deletions cut 3 bases from V and 3 bases from J, with 17 bases between. This CDR3 comprises 17 residues. The CDR3 here is CASSHYAGKWDTGELFF. The CDR3, as DNA: TGCGCCAGCAGCCATTACGCCGGCAAGTGGGACACCGGGGAGCTGTTTTTT.

This clonotype was counted only a few times. The J gene is TRBJ2-7, the V gene TRBV27, with D maybe TRBD1 (6 bases). Trimming stripped 6 bases from V and 1 base from J, with 19 bases between. CDR3 length equals 16 residues. Per the germline V gene, CDR1 is MNHEY and CDR2 is SMNVEV (reference sequence). CDR3 residues: CASSPVFPGASYEQYF. The CDR3, as DNA: TGTGCCAGCAGCCCGGTATTCCCAGGGGCATCCTACGAGCAGTACTTC.

At least ten counts were recorded for this clonotype. The chain's CDR3 is CASSQEGHSTYEQYF. The CDR3 DNA follows: TGTGCCAGCAGCCAAGAAGGGCACTCCACCTACGAGCAGTACTTC. This chain connects TRBV4-2 to TRBJ2-7; D uncertain. V dropped 0 bases and J dropped 2 bases, with 11 bases sitting between them. The CDR3 has 15 amino acids. Per germline, CDR1 LGHNA and CDR2 YNFKEQ.

In regard to this clonotype: A read error may explain this, as a much larger clone is one base away. The chain is built from TRBV7-9 and TRBJ1-1; D is unclear. V gave up 2 bases and J gave up 1 base, with 11 bases separating them. The CDR3 consists of 15 residues. Per the germline V gene, CDR1 is SEHNR and CDR2 is FQNEAQ (reference sequence). The DNA for the CDR3 is TGTGCCAGCAGCTTAATTAAAGAAACGAACACTGAAGCTTTCTTT. Protein: CASSLIKETNTEAFF.

This clonotype turned up a few times. The chain links TRBV3-1 to TRBJ1-5, with unresolved D. V gave up 0 bases and J gave up 10 bases, with 13 bases separating them. This CDR3 region has 14 residues. Germline V gene sequence: CDR1 LGHDT, CDR2 YNNKEL (reference sequence). CDR3 DNA: TGTGCCAGCAGCCAAGATGGTAACCTCCGACCCCAGCATTTT. This translates into CASSQDGNLRPQHF.

This clonotype was picked up a small number of times. At one end the junction does not follow the germline gene, possibly because of a read error. The chain joins TRBV24-1 to TRBJ2-7; a weak D match, TRBD1 (5 bases). The CDR3 has 13 amino acids. CDR1 KGHDR and CDR2 SFDVKD come from the germline V gene. The CDR3 sequence is CATSAGISYGQYF. Here the CDR3 DNA reads TGTGCCACCAGCGCAGGGATCTCCTACGGGCAGTACTTC.